What follows is one T cell receptor beta chain and its context. Its antigen is as yet unknown. The data are from a study of cytomegalovirus exposure and HLA in healthy donors. Study-wide results and caveats: Common viral pathogens were later found to be apparently linked to several of the most significant clusters. Fewer N-insertions (relative to the approximately 700-donor mean) were reportedly seen in an Asian-associated ancestry cluster in a later analysis.

60 Vbeta and 13 Jbeta primers were used in PCR. In the authors' methods: Counted up in a later analysis, unique TCR beta chains came to some 72 million, with roughly 11 million shared. The data were produced by immunoSEQ multiplex PCR, yet TCRdb's version contains in-frame clones alone and is incomplete. The DNA gave D and trimming, while V, J and clone size come from that table. The sample carries fewer than 250,000 clones, roughly four fifths recorded once. Trimming removed 3 bases from V and 3 bases from J; junction bases left unmatched: 11. The germline V gene has CDR1 LGHNA and CDR2 YNFKEQ. The CDR3 runs to 16 residues.

The sequenced sample consisted of PBMCs. This sequence originates from a man aged 35 to 55 in good health and CMV-seropositive. V gene TRBV4-2 combines with J gene TRBJ2-7; 7 positions agree with TRBD2. The CDR3 here is CASSHTSAEEFYEQYF. The CDR3 bases are TGTGCCAGCAGCCACACTAGCGCGGAAGAGTTCTACGAGCAGTACTTC.